A single sample gave rise to the 29 T cell receptor beta chains below, sequenced in a study of early T cells in non-severe SARS-CoV-2 infection. TCRdb analysed the 5' RACE reads with MiXCR anew, one entry per CDR3 protein. The sample lists some 48,000 distinct CDR3 sequences; approximately 6% were seen once. Sequenced here: whole blood, sampled at baseline. Every receptor here comes from an adult who was a healthcare worker with PCR-confirmed SARS-CoV-2 infection or an uninfected control (not recorded which).

This clonotype was detected a few times. The V and J genes are TRBV30 and TRBJ2-7; 8 bases agree with TRBD1. Germline values: CDR1 GTSNPN, CDR2 SVGIG (reference sequence). V lost 3 bases and J lost 0; bases outside the gene matches: 10. The CDR3 has 16 amino acids. CDR3 bases: TGTGCCTGGAGGTCTTATCGGGACAGGAGCTCCTACGAGCAGTACTTC. It specifies CAWRSYRDRSSYEQYF.

This clonotype was seen a handful of times. V is TRBV24-1 and J is TRBJ2-2, with D unclear. The length of the CDR3 is 14 residues. The germline V gene has CDR1 KGHDR and CDR2 SFDVKD. V was clipped by 5 bases and J by 6 bases, with 12 bases between them. The CDR3, as DNA: TGTGCCACCAGTGGCGGCCTCTCCGCCGGGGAGCTGTTTTTT. It is translated as CATSGGLSAGELFF.

The rearrangement links TRBV7-2 to TRBJ2-7, with D perhaps TRBD1 (5 bases). From germline, CDR1 is SGHTA and CDR2 FQGNSA. CDR3 size: 16 residues. V was trimmed by 1 base and J by 2 bases, leaving 15 bases between them. CDR3 bases: TGTGCCAGCAGCTTAGGGGGCGGCAGGAAAACCTACGAGCAGTACTTC. Translating it yields CASSLGGGRKTYEQYF.

Only a few counts were recorded for this clonotype. The genes are TRBV28 and TRBJ2-7; D not certain. The germline V and J ends were trimmed by 5 bases and 2 bases, with 16 bases remaining between them. The CDR3 has 15 amino acids. In germline, CDR1 is MDHEN, CDR2 SYDVKM. This CDR3 is CASSPWTQKPYEQYF. CDR3 coding DNA: TGTGCCAGCAGTCCTTGGACCCAAAAGCCCTACGAGCAGTACTTC.

In this sample, this clonotype turned up a few times. CDR3 region: CASRKTDTQYF. CDR3 nucleotides: TGTGCCAGCAGGAAAACAGATACGCAGTATTTT. The chain links TRBV27 to TRBJ2-3; unclear D gene. Trimming shortened V by 6 bases and J by 3 bases, and 4 bases separated the two germline ends. The CDR3 runs to 11 residues. Germline-derived CDR1 and CDR2 are MNHEY and SMNVEV (reference sequence).

At least ten counts were recorded for this clonotype. The chain carries TRBV19 and TRBJ1-1; D not certain. Trimming pared 4 bases from V and 1 base from J, leaving 13 bases between. Germline V gene data show CDR1 as LNHDA and CDR2 as SQIVND (reference sequence). The CDR3 length is 15 residues. Here the CDR3 reads CASSRATWGNTEAFF. CDR3 nucleotides: TGTGCCAGTAGTAGGGCAACTTGGGGGAACACTGAAGCTTTCTTT.

The V gene is TRBV4-2, the J gene TRBJ1-1, with D unresolved. CDR1 and CDR2 from the germline V gene are LGHNA and YNFKEQ. Trimming took 0 bases from V and 5 from J, leaving 10 bases between them. The CDR3 length is 14 residues. CDR3 protein: CASSQDRLKTEAFF. The CDR3 nucleotides read TGTGCCAGCAGCCAAGATCGGCTAAAAACTGAAGCTTTCTTT.

The CDR3 region is CASSNRVTHTGELFF. The DNA of the CDR3 is TGTGCCAGCTCCAATAGGGTAACTCACACCGGGGAGCTGTTTTTT. The chain employs TRBV5-4 and TRBJ2-2, with unresolved D. Germline values: CDR1 SGHNT, CDR2 YYREEE (reference sequence). Between the trimmed V and J ends, which lost 7 bases and 3 bases, there was a span of 16 bases. There are 15 residues in the CDR3.

In this sample, this clonotype turned up a few times. One end of the junction is discordant with germline, which a read error may explain. The chain uses TRBV19 and TRBJ2-3, with TRBD1 matching over 9 bases. The CDR3 has 12 amino acids. Germline V gives CDR1 LNHDA, CDR2 SQIVND (reference sequence). The DNA of the CDR3 is TGTGCCAGTAGTATAGCGGGACAGGGTGCCGCGTTT. Translated, it gives CASSIAGQGAAF.

CDR3 coding DNA: TGTGCCAGCAGCCCCCTAAGTAGCGGGATATACAATGAGCAGTTCTTC. Translating it yields CASSPLSSGIYNEQFF. This chain uses TRBV9 with TRBJ2-1; 8 positions agree with TRBD2. Unmatched junction bases numbered 10, after V lost 4 bases and J lost 4 bases. Germline loops: CDR1 SGDLS, CDR2 YYNGEE. The CDR3 runs to 16 residues.

The gene calls are TRBV24-1 and TRBJ2-7, with 8 bases matching TRBD1. CDR1 KGHDR and CDR2 SFDVKD come from the germline V gene. Germline trimming cut 7 bases from V and 6 bases from J; bases unmatched to any gene: 7. This CDR3 has 13 residues. CDR3: CATSDRGGSEQYF. The DNA of the CDR3 is TGTGCCACCAGCGACAGGGGAGGCTCCGAGCAGTACTTC.

This chain uses TRBV28 with TRBJ1-1, with no clear D. Trimming left V 5 bases short and J 2 bases short, with 12 bases between. The germline CDR1 and CDR2 sequences are MDHEN and SYDVKM. The CDR3 runs 14 residues. The CDR3 DNA reads TGTGCCAGCAGTCCCCGGGGAGAAAACACTGAAGCTTTCTTT. Amino acid sequence: CASSPRGENTEAFF.

The chain has TRBV5-4 and TRBJ2-1, with D perhaps matching TRBD2 (5 bases). Germline loops: CDR1 SGHNT, CDR2 YYREEE (reference sequence). The CDR3 covers 14 residues. V lost 2 bases, J lost 4 bases, and 10 bases lay in between. CDR3 DNA: TGTGCCAGCAGCTTAGGACTTGATTACAATGAGCAGTTCTTC. Translation: CASSLGLDYNEQFF.

The CDR3 protein is CASSLGPYNSPLHF. Here the CDR3 DNA reads TGTGCCAGCAGCTTAGGGCCCTATAATTCACCCCTCCACTTT. The genes are TRBV7-2 and TRBJ1-6; D is uncertain. This CDR3 has 14 residues. The V end was cut by 1 base, the J end by 2 bases, with 3 bases between. Germline CDR1 reads SGHTA; CDR2 reads FQGNSA.

Ten or more counts support this clonotype. The rearrangement joins TRBV27 to TRBJ2-2; D call uncertain. Deletions cut 11 bases from V and 4 bases from J, with 11 bases between. CDR1 and CDR2 (germline): MNHEY, SMNVEV (reference sequence). The CDR3 loop spans 12 amino acids. CDR3 DNA: TGTGCCTGCGCCACCGGCACCGGGGAGCTGTTTTTT. Protein sequence: CACATGTGELFF.

In this sample, this clonotype turned up once. The chain links TRBV6-6 to TRBJ2-3, with TRBD1 as a possible D gene (6 bases). V was cut by 4 bases and J by 3 bases, with 14 bases left in between. The CDR3 length is 15 residues. CDR1 is MNHNY and CDR2 is SVGAGI in the germline V gene (reference sequence). The CDR3 protein is CASSFGQRGTDTQYF. CDR3 coding DNA: TGTGCCAGCAGTTTCGGACAGAGGGGGACAGATACGCAGTATTTT.

The genes are TRBV19 and TRBJ1-5; D may be TRBD1 (5 bases). The CDR3 has 15 amino acids. Per the germline V gene, CDR1 is LNHDA and CDR2 is SQIVND (reference sequence). With 10 bases removed from V and 5 bases from J, the gap between germline ends came to 21 bases. Here the CDR3 DNA reads TGTGCCACCTCCGGGGCTTCGCGATCAGATCAGCCCCAGCATTTT. This encodes CATSGASRSDQPQHF.

This clonotype has a count of ten or more. The chain couples TRBV12-3 or TRBV12-4 to TRBJ2-2, with 8 bases fitting TRBD2. The length of the CDR3 is 15 residues. V gave up 2 bases and J gave up 3 bases; unmatched junction bases: 2. The CDR3 DNA follows: TGTGCCAGCAGTTTAAGCGGGAGTCACACCGGGGAGCTGTTTTTT. Translated, it gives CASSLSGSHTGELFF.

The sample holds many counts of this clonotype. CDR3 in DNA: TGTGCTAGTGGTTGGCTTAGCGGGCCGCGGGGGACAGATACGCAGTATTTT. Translating it yields CASGWLSGPRGTDTQYF. This chain connects TRBV12-5 to TRBJ2-3, with 7 bases identical to TRBD2. The CDR3 is 17 amino acids. With V trimmed by 4 bases and J by 3 bases, 13 bases remained unmatched. Germline V gene data show CDR1 as LGHNT and CDR2 as FRNRAP.

This clonotype was observed a handful of times. The rearrangement uses TRBV2 and TRBJ2-3; D is unresolved. Trimming stripped 6 bases from V and 6 bases from J, with 10 bases between. Germline loops: CDR1 SNHLY, CDR2 FYNNEI. The CDR3 consists of 12 residues. The CDR3 DNA sequence: TGTGCCAGCAGAAGCGACTGGGATACGCAGTATTTT. Its translation is CASRSDWDTQYF.

The chain joins TRBV5-1 to TRBJ2-3; the D is unclear. CDR1 SGHRS and CDR2 YFSETQ come from the germline V gene. This CDR3 has 15 residues. V dropped 0 bases and J dropped 1 base, with 9 bases sitting between them. This chain's CDR3 is CASSLEGTRTDTQYF. CDR3 coding DNA: TGCGCCAGCAGCTTGGAGGGTACACGCACAGATACGCAGTATTTT.

V and J are TRBV19 and TRBJ1-2, with D possibly TRBD1 on 6 matching bases. Germline values: CDR1 LNHDA, CDR2 SQIVND (reference sequence). With 3 bases removed from V and 8 bases from J, the gap between germline ends came to 19 bases. CDR3 length: 15 amino acids. CDR3 loop: CASSIRGRVEIGYTF. The CDR3 region has the DNA TGTGCCAGTAGTATTCGGGGGCGAGTAGAGATCGGCTACACCTTC.

This rearrangement joins TRBV5-6 to TRBJ2-5, with 7 bases matching TRBD1. The J segment lost 9 bases and the V segment lost 2 bases, leaving 13 bases of the junction unmatched. The V gene's germline CDR1 is SGHDT and CDR2 YYEEEE. The length of the CDR3 is 15 residues. Here the CDR3 DNA reads TGTGCCAGCAGCTTCTCCGGGACAGCCAAGAGACCCCAGTACTTC. This codes for CASSFSGTAKRPQYF.

V usage is TRBV13 and J usage is TRBJ2-2; possible D gene TRBD2, 5 bases. This CDR3 has 15 amino acids. V lost 5 bases and J lost 3, with 13 bases in between. Germline-derived CDR1 and CDR2 are PRHDT and FYEKMQ (reference sequence). CDR3 DNA sequence: TGTGCCAGCAGCGAACTAGGGTTCGACACCGGGGAGCTGTTTTTT. It is translated as CASSELGFDTGELFF. Complete variable domain (other parts from reference TRBV13 and TRBJ2-2): AAGVIQSPRHLIKEKRETATLKCYPIPRHDTVYWYQQGPGQDPQFLISFYEKMQSDKGSIPDRFSAQQFSDYHSELNMSSLELGDSALYFCASSELGFDTGELFFGEGSRLTVL.

The V and J genes are TRBV27 and TRBJ2-2; TRBD2 matches 10 bases. V gave up 8 bases and J gave up 0 bases; unmatched junction bases: 6. Germline CDR1 reads MNHEY; CDR2 reads SMNVEV (reference sequence). The CDR3 covers 16 residues. Here the CDR3 DNA reads TGTGCCAGCCGCATTAGCGGGAGGTCGAACACCGGGGAGCTGTTTTTT. Translating gives CASRISGRSNTGELFF.

This clonotype has a handful of counts. The chain uses TRBV6-1 and TRBJ2-1, with 14 positions matching TRBD2. V trimming: 8 bases; J trimming: 8 bases; junction bases outside the gene matches: 8. The CDR3 covers 15 residues. Germline CDR1 and CDR2: MNHNS and SASEGT. The CDR3: CASYGTSGSRDEQFF. Here the CDR3 DNA reads TGTGCCAGCTACGGGACTAGCGGGAGTAGGGATGAGCAGTTCTTC.

This clonotype showed up many times. V usage is TRBV5-1 and J usage is TRBJ2-3, with 7 bases identical to TRBD2. Germline CDR1 and CDR2: SGHRS and YFSETQ. CDR3 length equals 16 residues. The V segment lost 3 bases and the J segment 1 base; nucleotides outside the gene matches: 8. The CDR3 bases are TGCGCCAGCAGCTGGGCGGGGGTGAGCGGCACAGATACGCAGTATTTT. Residues: CASSWAGVSGTDTQYF.

The sample holds many counts of this clonotype. The chain carries TRBV5-1 and TRBJ2-6; the match to TRBD1 covers 8 bases. V gave up 5 bases and J gave up 2 bases; unmatched junction bases: 6. The germline CDR1 and CDR2 sequences are SGHRS and YFSETQ. This CDR3 has 16 residues. DNA for the CDR3: TGCGCCAGCAGTCTGACAGGGGAGGCTGGGGCCAACGTCCTGACTTTC. This translates into CASSLTGEAGANVLTF.

The chain carries TRBV7-3 and TRBJ2-5, with 8 nucleotides matching TRBD2. In germline, CDR1 is SGHTA, CDR2 FQGTGA. This CDR3 comprises 15 residues. The J segment lost 4 bases and the V segment lost 5 bases, leaving 9 bases of the junction unmatched. The DNA of the CDR3 is TGTGCCAGCAGCCTCGGACTAGCTATCCCAGAGACCCAGTACTTC. It codes for CASSLGLAIPETQYF.